The following is a TCR beta chain sequence with its context. This sample is drawn from a study of T cell changes during pregnancy in multiple sclerosis. Germline values: CDR1 MNHNS, CDR2 SASEGT. Trimming took 2 bases from V and 3 from J, leaving 8 bases between them. The CDR3 extends over 13 amino acids. Assay: immunoSEQ multiplex PCR; the TCRdb copy retains only in-frame clones and omits some. The table has roughly 53,000 clones, roughly 92% seen once. The chain carries TRBV6-1 and TRBJ2-7, with D uncertain. This material consisted of CD4+ T cells from peripheral blood mononuclear cells, taken in the third trimester of pregnancy. This clonotype originated in a female donor with multiple sclerosis, enrolled in a pregnancy study. The CDR3: CASSEPWHYEQYF. The CDR3 DNA reads as TGTGCCAGCAGTGAACCGTGGCACTACGAGCAGTACTTC.